The text below deals with one T cell receptor beta chain. Its antigen remains unidentified. The table came from immunoSEQ multiplex PCR; TCRdb's copy has only in-frame clones and leaves some out. The table lists approximately 94,000 clones, about 85% of them singletons. The data are from a study of OX40 agonist ivuxolimab in advanced cancers. Study details: Previous treatment with anti-PD-1, anti-PD-L1 or anti-CTLA-4 therapy was allowed; less than 45% had received some.

The CDR3 consists of 15 residues. Germline trimming cut 2 bases from V and 4 bases from J; bases unmatched to any gene: 4. Per germline, CDR1 SGHDN and CDR2 FVKESK. Notes on the study in general: Expanded peripheral T cell antigen specificity was not determined. Some of the lowest clonal expansion was seen in partial responders at 0.1-3.0 mg/kg. Within 6 weeks, CD4+ and CD8+ blood T cells expanded clonally at 0.1 to 3.0 mg/kg.

The TCR originated in an adult with an advanced solid tumor such as melanoma, head and neck, liver or kidney cancer. The sample consisted of CD4+ or CD8+ T cells sorted from blood, taken in a trial of the OX40 agonist ivuxolimab. J is TRBJ1-1 and V is TRBV14; TRBD1 aligns across 10 bases. The CDR3 sequence is CASSQRGQGSTEAFF. The CDR3 nucleotides read TGTGCCAGCAGCCAACGGGGACAGGGGAGCACTGAAGCTTTCTTT.